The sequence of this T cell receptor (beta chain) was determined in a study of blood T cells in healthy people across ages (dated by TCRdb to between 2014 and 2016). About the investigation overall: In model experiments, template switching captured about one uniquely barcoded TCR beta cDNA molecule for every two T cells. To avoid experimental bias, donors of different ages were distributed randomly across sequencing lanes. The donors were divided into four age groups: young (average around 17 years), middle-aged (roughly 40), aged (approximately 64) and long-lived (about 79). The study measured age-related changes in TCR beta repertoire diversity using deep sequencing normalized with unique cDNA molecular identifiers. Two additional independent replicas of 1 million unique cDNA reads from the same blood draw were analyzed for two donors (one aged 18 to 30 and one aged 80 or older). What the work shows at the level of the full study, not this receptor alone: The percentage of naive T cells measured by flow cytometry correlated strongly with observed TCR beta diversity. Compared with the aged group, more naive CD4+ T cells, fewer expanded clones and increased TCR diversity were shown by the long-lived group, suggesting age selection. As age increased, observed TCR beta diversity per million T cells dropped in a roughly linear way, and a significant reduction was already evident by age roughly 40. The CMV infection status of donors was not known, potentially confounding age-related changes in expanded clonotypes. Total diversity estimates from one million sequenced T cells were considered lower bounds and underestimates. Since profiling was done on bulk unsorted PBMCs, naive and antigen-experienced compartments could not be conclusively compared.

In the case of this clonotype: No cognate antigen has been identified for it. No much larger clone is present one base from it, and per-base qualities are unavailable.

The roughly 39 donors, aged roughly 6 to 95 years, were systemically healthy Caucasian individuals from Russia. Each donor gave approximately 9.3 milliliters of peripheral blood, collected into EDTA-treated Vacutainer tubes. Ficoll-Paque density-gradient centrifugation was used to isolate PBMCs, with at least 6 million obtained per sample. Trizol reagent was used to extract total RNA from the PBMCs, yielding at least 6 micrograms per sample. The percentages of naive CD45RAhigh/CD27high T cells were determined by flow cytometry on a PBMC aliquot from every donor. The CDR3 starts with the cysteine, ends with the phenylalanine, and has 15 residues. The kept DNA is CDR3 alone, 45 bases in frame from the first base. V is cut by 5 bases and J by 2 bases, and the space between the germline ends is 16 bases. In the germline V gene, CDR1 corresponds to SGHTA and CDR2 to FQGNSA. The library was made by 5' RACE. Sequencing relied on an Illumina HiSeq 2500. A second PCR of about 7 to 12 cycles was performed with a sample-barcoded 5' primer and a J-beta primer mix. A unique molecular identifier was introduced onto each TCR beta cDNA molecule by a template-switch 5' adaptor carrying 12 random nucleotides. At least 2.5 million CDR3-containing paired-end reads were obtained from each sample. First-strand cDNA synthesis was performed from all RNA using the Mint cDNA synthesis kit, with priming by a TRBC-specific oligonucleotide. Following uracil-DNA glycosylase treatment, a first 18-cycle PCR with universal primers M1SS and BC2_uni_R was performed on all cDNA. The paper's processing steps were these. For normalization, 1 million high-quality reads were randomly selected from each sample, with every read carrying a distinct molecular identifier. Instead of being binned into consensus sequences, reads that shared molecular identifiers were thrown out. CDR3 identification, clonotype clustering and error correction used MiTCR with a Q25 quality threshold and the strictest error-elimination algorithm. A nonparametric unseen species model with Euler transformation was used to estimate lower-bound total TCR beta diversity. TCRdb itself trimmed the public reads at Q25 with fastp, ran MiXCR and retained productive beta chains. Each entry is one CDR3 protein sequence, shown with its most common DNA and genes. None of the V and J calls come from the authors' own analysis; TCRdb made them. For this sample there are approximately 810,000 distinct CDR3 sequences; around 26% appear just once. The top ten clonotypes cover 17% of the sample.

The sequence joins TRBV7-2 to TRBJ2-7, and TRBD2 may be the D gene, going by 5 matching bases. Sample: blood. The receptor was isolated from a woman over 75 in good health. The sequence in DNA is TGTGCCAGCAGCGGCCCTCGTAGAGGGCCCTACGAGCAGTACTTC. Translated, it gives CASSGPRRGPYEQYF.